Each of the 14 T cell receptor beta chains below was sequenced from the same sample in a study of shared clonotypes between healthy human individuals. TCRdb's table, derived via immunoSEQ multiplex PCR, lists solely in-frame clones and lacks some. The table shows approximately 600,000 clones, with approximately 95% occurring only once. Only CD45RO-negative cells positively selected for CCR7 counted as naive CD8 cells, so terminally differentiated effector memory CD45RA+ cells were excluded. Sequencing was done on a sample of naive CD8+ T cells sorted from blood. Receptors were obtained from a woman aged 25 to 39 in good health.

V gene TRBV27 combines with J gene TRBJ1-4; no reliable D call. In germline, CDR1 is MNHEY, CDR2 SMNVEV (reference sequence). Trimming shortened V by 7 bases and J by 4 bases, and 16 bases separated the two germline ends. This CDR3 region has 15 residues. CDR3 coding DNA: TGTGCCAGCACCCACATGGCAGGATTTAATGAAAAACTGTTTTTT. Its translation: CASTHMAGFNEKLFF.

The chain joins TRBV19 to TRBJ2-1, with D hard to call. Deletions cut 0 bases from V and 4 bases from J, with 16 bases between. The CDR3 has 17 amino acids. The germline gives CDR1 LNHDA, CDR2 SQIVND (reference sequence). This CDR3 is CASSIDLGPSRYNEQFF. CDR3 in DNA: TGTGCCAGTAGTATAGATCTTGGGCCGTCTCGATACAATGAGCAGTTCTTC.

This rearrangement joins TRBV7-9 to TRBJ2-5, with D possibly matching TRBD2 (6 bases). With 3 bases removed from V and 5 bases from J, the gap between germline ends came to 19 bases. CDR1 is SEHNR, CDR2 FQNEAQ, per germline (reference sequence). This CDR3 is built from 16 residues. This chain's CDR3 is CASSFSSGPPGETQYF. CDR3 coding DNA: TGTGCCAGCAGCTTTTCCAGCGGGCCCCCGGGTGAGACCCAGTACTTC. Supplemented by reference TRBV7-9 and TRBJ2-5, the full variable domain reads DTGVSQNPRHKITKRGQNVTFRCDPISEHNRLYWYRQTLGQGPEFLTYFQNEAQLEKSRLLSDRFSAERPKGSFSTLEIQRTEQGDSAMYLCASSFSSGPPGETQYFGPGTRLLVL.

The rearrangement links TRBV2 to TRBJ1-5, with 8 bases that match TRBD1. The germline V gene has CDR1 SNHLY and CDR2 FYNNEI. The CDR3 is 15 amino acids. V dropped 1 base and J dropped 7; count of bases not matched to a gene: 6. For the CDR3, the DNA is TGTGCCAGCAGTGAAGTGACAGGGGAAGGGCAGCCCCAGCATTTT. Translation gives CASSEVTGEGQPQHF.

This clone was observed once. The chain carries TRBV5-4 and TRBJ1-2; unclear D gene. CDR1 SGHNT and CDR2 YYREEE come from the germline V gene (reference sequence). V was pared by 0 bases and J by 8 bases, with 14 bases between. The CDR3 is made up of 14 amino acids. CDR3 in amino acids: CASSLETEGGGYTF. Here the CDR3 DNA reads TGTGCCAGCAGCTTGGAGACCGAGGGCGGAGGCTACACCTTC.

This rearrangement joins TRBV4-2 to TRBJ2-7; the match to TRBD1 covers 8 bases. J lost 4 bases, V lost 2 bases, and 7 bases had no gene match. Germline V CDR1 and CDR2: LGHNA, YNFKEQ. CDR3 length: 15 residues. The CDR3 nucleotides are TGTGCCAGCAGCCAATCTCCAGGGGGCTTTTACGAGCAGTACTTC. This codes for CASSQSPGGFYEQYF.

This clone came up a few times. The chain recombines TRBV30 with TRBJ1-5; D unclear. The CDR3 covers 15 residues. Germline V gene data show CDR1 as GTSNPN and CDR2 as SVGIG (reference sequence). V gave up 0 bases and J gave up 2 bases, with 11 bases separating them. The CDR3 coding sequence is TGTGCCTGGAGTGTTTTTTCCGGGGGCAATCAGCCCCAGCATTTT. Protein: CAWSVFSGGNQPQHF.

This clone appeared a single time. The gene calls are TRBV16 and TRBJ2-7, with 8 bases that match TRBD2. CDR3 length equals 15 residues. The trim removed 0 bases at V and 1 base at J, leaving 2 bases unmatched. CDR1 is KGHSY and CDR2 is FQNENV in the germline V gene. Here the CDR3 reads CASSQSRGESYEQYF. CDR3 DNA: TGTGCCAGCAGCCAATCGCGGGGGGAGTCCTACGAGCAGTACTTC.

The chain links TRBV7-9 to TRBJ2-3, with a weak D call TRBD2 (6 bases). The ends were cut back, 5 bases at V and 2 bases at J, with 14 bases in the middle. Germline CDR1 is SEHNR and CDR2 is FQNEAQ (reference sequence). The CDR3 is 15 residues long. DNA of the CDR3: TGTGCCAGCAGCGGTTGGGAGGAGCACACAGATACGCAGTATTTT. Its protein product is CASSGWEEHTDTQYF.

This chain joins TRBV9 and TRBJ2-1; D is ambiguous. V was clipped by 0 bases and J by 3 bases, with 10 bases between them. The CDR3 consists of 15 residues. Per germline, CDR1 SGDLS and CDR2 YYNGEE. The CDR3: CASSVAVTDYNEQFF. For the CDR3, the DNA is TGTGCCAGCAGCGTAGCTGTGACGGACTACAATGAGCAGTTCTTC.

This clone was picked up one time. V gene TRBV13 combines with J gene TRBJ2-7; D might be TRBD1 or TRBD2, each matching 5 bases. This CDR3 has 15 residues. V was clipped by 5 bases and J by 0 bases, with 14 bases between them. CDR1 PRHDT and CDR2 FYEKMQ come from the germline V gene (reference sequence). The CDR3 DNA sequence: TGTGCCAGCAGCCGGGGACGGTTGAGCTCCTACGAGCAGTACTTC. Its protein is CASSRGRLSSYEQYF. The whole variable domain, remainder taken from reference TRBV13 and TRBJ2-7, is AAGVIQSPRHLIKEKRETATLKCYPIPRHDTVYWYQQGPGQDPQFLISFYEKMQSDKGSIPDRFSAQQFSDYHSELNMSSLELGDSALYFCASSRGRLSSYEQYFGPGTRLTVT.

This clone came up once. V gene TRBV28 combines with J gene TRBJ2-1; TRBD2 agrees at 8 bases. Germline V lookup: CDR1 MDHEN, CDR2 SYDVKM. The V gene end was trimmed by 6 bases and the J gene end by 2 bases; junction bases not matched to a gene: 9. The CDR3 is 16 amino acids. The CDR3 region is CASSSWAGGAYNEQFF. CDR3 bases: TGTGCCAGCAGCTCCTGGGCGGGAGGAGCCTACAATGAGCAGTTCTTC. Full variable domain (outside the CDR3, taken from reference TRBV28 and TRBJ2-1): DVKVTQSSRYLVKRTGEKVFLECVQDMDHENMFWYRQDPGLGLRLIYFSYDVKMKEKGDIPEGYSVSREKKERFSLILESASTNQTSMYLCASSSWAGGAYNEQFFGPGTRLTVL.

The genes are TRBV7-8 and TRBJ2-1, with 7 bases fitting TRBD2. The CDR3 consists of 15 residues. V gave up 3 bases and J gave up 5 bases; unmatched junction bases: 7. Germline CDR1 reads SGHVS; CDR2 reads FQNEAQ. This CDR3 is CASSFGGSWDNEQFF. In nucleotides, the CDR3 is TGTGCCAGCAGCTTCGGCGGGAGTTGGGACAATGAGCAGTTCTTC. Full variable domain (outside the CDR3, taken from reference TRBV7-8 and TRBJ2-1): GAGVSQSPRYKVAKRGQDVALRCDPISGHVSLFWYQQALGQGPEFLTYFQNEAQLDKSGLPSDRFFAERPEGSVSTLKIQRTQQEDSAVYLCASSFGGSWDNEQFFGPGTRLTVL.

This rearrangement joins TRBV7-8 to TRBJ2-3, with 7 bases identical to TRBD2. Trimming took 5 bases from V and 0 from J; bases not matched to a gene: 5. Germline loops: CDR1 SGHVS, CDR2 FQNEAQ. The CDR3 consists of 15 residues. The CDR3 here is CASSPSSGSTDTQYF. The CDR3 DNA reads TGTGCCAGCAGCCCCTCTAGCGGAAGCACAGATACGCAGTATTTT.